This T cell receptor (beta chain) was found in a study of a mutant IDH1 vaccine in newly diagnosed glioma. Study overall: Among treated patients, 62.5% were male and roughly 38% female, and mean age was approximately 40 years. Patients were pretreated with radiotherapy, temozolomide, or both, mostly both.

TCRdb keeps only in-frame clones here, not all; method: immunoSEQ multiplex PCR. The repertoire holds 23,000 or so clones, with 93% as singletons. In its sample, this clone was seen once. In germline, CDR1 is MNHEY, CDR2 SMNVEV (reference sequence). There are 14 residues in the CDR3. Trimming left V 6 bases short and J 6 bases short, with 14 bases between. Time point described: baseline, week 1 (first vaccination visit). Treatment specified: pre-vaccination baseline after standard-of-care therapy. There were new WHO grade 3 or 4 astrocytomas in the donors, and these were IDH1-mutant and ATRX-lost. This sequence joins TRBV27 and TRBJ2-2; D ambiguous. The sample consisted of PBMCs, taken from a glioma patient treated with radiotherapy, temozolomide or both. The source of this sequence is a man aged 35-49 years with glioma. In DNA form, the CDR3 reads TGTGCCAGCAGATCCCTAGAACTCCCCGGGGAGCTGTTTTTT. This encodes CASRSLELPGELFF.